The clone carrying this T cell receptor (beta chain) occurred once. Losses at the gene ends were 6 bases for V and 2 bases for J; bases not matched to a gene: 16. The CDR3 runs to 18 residues. Germline values: CDR1 MDHEN, CDR2 SYDVKM. The data were taken from a study of response to subunit inactivated influenza vaccine. Via MiXCR, TCRdb re-called the RT-PCR reads, giving one row per CDR3 protein. The sample lists about 780,000 distinct CDR3 sequences, around 20% seen once, with roughly 11% in the top ten. The input for sequencing was PBMCs from blood, taken more than 4 days after vaccination. V usage is TRBV28 and J usage is TRBJ1-1, with TRBD1 matching over 9 bases. This clonotype was sampled from a man aged 45-65 years who received an inactivated influenza vaccine. The CDR3 DNA sequence: TGTGCCAGCAGCCACAAGCCGGGACAGGGTGGTGCCAACACTGAAGCTTTCTTT. Amino acid sequence: CASSHKPGQGGANTEAFF.